The clone carrying this T cell receptor (beta chain) showed up just once. The CDR3 is 17 amino acids. V trimming: 5 bases; J trimming: 3 bases; junction bases outside the gene matches: 10. Germline values: CDR1 LNHNV, CDR2 YYDKDF (reference sequence). This sample was included in a study of blood T cell repertoires in COVID-19. Overall study: Both acute and convalescent COVID-19 samples were obtained from the United States, Italy and Spain. PBMCs, B-cell-depleted T cells, or T cells provided the cDNA or gDNA that made up the material.

Authors' analysis steps: Scientists estimated how many nucleated cells there were by amplifying reference gene primers. TCRdb's copy holds only in-frame clones and misses some; the assay was immunoSEQ multiplex PCR. That table supplies the V and J calls and clone size; D and trimming were determined from the DNA. The table has under 200,000 clones, about 85% seen once; the top ten hold around 2.3%. The material sequenced was peripheral blood. The gene calls are TRBV15 and TRBJ2-4; 10 bases map to TRBD2. This clonotype was sampled from a man aged 65 to 85 with active or convalescent COVID-19. In DNA form, the CDR3 reads TGTGCCACCAGCCCTATTCTAGCGGGAGTAGGCAAAAACATTCAGTACTTC. It yields the protein CATSPILAGVGKNIQYF.